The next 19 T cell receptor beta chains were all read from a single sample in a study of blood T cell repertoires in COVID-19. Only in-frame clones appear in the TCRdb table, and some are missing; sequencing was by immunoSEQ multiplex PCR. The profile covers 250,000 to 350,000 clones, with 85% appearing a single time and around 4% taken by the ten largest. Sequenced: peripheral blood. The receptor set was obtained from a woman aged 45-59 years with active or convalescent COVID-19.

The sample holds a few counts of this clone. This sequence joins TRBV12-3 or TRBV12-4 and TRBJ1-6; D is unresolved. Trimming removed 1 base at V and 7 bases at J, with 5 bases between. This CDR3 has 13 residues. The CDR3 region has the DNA TGTGCCAGCAGTTTAGTTGAGAATTCACCCCTCCACTTT. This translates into CASSLVENSPLHF.

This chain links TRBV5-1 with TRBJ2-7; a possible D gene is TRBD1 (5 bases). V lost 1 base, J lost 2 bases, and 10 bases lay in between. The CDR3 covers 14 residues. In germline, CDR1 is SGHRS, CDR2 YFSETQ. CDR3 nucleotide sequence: TGCGCCAGCAGCTTGTTAACAGGTCCCTACGAGCAGTACTTC. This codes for CASSLLTGPYEQYF. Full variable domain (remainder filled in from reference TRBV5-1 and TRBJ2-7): KAGVTQTPRYLIKTRGQQVTLSCSPISGHRSVSWYQQTPGQGLQFLFEYFSETQRNKGNFPGRFSGRQFSNSRSEMNVSTLELGDSALYLCASSLLTGPYEQYFGPGTRLTVT.

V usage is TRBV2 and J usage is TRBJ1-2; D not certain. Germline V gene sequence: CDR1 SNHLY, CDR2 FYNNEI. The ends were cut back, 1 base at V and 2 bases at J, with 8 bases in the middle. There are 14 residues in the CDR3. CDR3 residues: CASSEVSGNYGYTF. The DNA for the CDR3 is TGTGCCAGCAGTGAAGTGTCCGGGAACTATGGCTACACCTTC. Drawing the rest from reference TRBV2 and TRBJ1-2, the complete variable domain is EPEVTQTPSHQVTQMGQEVILRCVPISNHLYFYWYRQILGQKVEFLVSFYNNEISEKSEIFDDQFSVERPDGSNFTLKIRSTKLEDSAMYFCASSEVSGNYGYTFGSGTRLTVV.

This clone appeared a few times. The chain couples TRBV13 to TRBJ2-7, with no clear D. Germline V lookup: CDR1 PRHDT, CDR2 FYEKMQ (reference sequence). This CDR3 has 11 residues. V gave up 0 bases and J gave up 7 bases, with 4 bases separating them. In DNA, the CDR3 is TGTGCCAGCAGCTTAGGCGGGGAGCAGTACTTC. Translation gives CASSLGGEQYF.

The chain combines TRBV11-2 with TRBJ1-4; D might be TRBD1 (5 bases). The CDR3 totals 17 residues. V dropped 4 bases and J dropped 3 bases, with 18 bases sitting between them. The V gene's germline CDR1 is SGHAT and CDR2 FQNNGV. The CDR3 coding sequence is TGTGCCAGCAGCTCCCGGGGGGGAGGGTTCTCTAATGAAAAACTGTTTTTT. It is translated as CASSSRGGGFSNEKLFF.

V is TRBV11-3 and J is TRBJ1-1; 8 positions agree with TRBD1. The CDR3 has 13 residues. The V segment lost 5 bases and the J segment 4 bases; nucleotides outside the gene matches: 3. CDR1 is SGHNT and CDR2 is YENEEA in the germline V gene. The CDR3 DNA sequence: TGTGCCAGCAGCGTTACAGGGGGCACTGAAGCTTTCTTT. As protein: CASSVTGGTEAFF.

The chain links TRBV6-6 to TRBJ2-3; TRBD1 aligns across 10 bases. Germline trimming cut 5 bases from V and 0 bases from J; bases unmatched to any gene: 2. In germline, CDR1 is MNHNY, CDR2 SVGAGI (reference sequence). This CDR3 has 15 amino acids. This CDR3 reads CASSDRGRSTDTQYF. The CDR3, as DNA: TGTGCCAGCAGTGACAGGGGGCGCAGCACAGATACGCAGTATTTT.

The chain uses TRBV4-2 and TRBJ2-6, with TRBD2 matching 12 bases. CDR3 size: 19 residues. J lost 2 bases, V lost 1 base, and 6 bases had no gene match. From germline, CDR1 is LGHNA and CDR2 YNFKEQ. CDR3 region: CASSQARPSGRAGANVLTF. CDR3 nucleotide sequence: TGTGCCAGCAGCCAAGCTCGGCCTAGCGGGAGGGCTGGGGCCAACGTCCTGACTTTC.

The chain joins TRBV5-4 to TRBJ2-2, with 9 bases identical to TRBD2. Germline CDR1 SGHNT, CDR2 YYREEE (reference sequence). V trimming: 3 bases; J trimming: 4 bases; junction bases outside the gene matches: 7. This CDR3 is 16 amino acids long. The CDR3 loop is CASSWAGGQSTGELFF. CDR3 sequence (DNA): TGTGCCAGCAGCTGGGCGGGAGGGCAAAGCACCGGGGAGCTGTTTTTT.

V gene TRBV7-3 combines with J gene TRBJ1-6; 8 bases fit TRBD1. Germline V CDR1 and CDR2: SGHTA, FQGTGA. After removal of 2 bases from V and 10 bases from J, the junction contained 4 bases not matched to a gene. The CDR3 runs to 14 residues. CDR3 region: CASSLQGARSPLHF. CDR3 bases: TGTGCCAGCAGCTTACAGGGGGCGAGATCACCCCTCCACTTT.

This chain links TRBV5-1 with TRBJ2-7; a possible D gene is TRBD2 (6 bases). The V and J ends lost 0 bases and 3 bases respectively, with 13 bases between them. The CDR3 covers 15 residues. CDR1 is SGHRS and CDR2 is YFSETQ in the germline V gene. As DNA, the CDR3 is TGCGCCAGCAGCTTGGCGGGCGGGACTTACTACGAGCAGTACTTC. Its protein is CASSLAGGTYYEQYF.

The CDR3 sequence: CATSSTRQGANQPQHF. Written as DNA, the CDR3 is TGTGCCACCAGCAGCACCAGACAGGGGGCGAATCAGCCCCAGCATTTT. This chain uses TRBV15 with TRBJ1-5, with 10 positions matching TRBD1. After removal of 3 bases from V and 4 bases from J, the junction contained 6 bases not matched to a gene. Germline values: CDR1 LNHNV, CDR2 YYDKDF (reference sequence). The CDR3 extends over 16 amino acids.

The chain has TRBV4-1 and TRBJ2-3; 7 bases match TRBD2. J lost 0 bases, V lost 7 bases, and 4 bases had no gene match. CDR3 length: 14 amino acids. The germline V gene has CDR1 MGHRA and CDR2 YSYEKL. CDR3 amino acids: CASKREGSTDTQYF. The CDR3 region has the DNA TGCGCCAGCAAAAGGGAGGGCAGCACAGATACGCAGTATTTT.

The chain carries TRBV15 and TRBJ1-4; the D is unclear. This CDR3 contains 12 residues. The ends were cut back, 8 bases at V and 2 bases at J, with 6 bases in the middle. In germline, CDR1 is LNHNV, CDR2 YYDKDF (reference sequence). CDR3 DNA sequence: TGTGCCACCGCGGGGACTAATGAAAAACTGTTTTTT. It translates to CATAGTNEKLFF.

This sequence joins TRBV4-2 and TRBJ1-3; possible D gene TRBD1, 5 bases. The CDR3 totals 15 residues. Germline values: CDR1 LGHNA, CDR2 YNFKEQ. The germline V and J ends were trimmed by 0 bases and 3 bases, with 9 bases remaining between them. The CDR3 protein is CASSQDPGYGNTIYF. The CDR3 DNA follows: TGTGCCAGCAGCCAAGACCCAGGGTATGGAAACACCATATATTTT.

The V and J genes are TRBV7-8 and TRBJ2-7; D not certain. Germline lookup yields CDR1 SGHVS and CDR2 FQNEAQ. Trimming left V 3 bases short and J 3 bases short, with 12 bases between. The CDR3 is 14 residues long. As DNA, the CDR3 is TGTGCCAGCAGCTTCCACGGTGGAGTCTACGAGCAGTACTTC. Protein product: CASSFHGGVYEQYF.

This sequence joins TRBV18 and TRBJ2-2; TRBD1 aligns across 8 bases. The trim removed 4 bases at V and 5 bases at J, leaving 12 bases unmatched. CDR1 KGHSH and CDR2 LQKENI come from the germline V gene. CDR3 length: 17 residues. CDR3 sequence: CASSLSPGQALTGELFF. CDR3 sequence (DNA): TGTGCCAGCTCACTATCGCCGGGACAGGCGCTAACCGGGGAGCTGTTTTTT.

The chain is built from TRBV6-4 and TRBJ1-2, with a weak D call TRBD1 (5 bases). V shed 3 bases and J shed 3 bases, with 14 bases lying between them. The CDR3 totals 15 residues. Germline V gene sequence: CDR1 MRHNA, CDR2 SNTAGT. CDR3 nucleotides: TGTGCCAGCAGTGATCACGACAGCTTCTACTATGGCTACACCTTC. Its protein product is CASSDHDSFYYGYTF.

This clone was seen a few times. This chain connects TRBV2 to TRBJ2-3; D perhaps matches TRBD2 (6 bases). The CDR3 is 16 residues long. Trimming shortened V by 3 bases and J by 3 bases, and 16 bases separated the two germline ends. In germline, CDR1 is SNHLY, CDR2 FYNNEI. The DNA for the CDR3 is TGTGCCAGCAGTGAGTTCCCGGGGGTGGGGACAGATACGCAGTATTTT. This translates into CASSEFPGVGTDTQYF.